These 28 T cell receptor beta chains were all obtained from the same sample, sequenced in a study of a mutant IDH1 vaccine in newly diagnosed glioma. The time point: week 47, end of study. Every vaccination contained 300 ug of the mutant IDH1 20-mer peptide and was paired with topical imiquimod. Only in-frame clones appear in the TCRdb table, and some are missing; sequencing was by immunoSEQ multiplex PCR. Of about 34,000 clones listed, just under 90% are singletons. These receptors have no known antigen. This specimen was PBMCs, taken from a glioma patient whose treatment included an IDH1 peptide vaccine. The source of these receptors is a woman in her twenties or thirties with glioma.

The chain carries TRBV7-9 and TRBJ2-7; possibly TRBD1 for D (6 bases). The V gene's germline CDR1 is SEHNR and CDR2 FQNEAQ (reference sequence). Trimming pared 5 bases from V and 3 bases from J, leaving 14 bases between. CDR3 length equals 14 residues. This chain's CDR3 is CASSPSGQYYEQYF. The CDR3 DNA reads TGTGCCAGCAGCCCGTCGGGACAATACTACGAGCAGTACTTC.

DNA of the CDR3: TGTGCCAGCAGCCACGGTGGGACAGGGGAAAACATTCAGTACTTC. It specifies CASSHGGTGENIQYF. This rearrangement joins TRBV13 to TRBJ2-4, with 10 bases that match TRBD1. V was clipped by 5 bases and J by 5 bases; unmatched bases: 6. CDR1 is PRHDT and CDR2 is FYEKMQ in the germline V gene (reference sequence). The CDR3 covers 15 residues.

This clone has only one observation. The gene calls are TRBV5-4 and TRBJ2-2; D remains ambiguous. Germline CDR1 reads SGHNT; CDR2 reads YYREEE (reference sequence). The CDR3 is 14 amino acids. V was pared by 4 bases and J by 5 bases, with 12 bases between. Written as DNA, the CDR3 is TGTGCCAGCAGCCCAAACGTATGGACCGGGGAGCTGTTTTTT. Its protein is CASSPNVWTGELFF.

The gene calls are TRBV27 and TRBJ1-1; TRBD1 aligns across 7 bases. V trimming: 5 bases; J trimming: 8 bases; junction bases outside the gene matches: 11. This CDR3 comprises 14 residues. Germline V gene lookup returns CDR1 MNHEY and CDR2 SMNVEV (reference sequence). The CDR3, as DNA: TGTGCCAGCAGTAGCTTCCCGACAGGGCCAGAAGCTTTCTTT. Its protein product is CASSSFPTGPEAFF.

The chain joins TRBV25-1 to TRBJ2-7; 12 bases fit TRBD1. Germline V gene lookup returns CDR1 MGHDK and CDR2 SYGVNS. The trim removed 8 bases at V and 4 bases at J, leaving 3 bases unmatched. The length of the CDR3 is 13 residues. The CDR3 DNA sequence: TGTGCCAGCTGGGGACAGGGGGCTTACGAGCAGTACTTC. Translation gives CASWGQGAYEQYF.

The chain carries TRBV15 and TRBJ2-2; D might be TRBD2 (7 bases). Germline V gene lookup returns CDR1 LNHNV and CDR2 YYDKDF (reference sequence). V was pared by 5 bases and J by 7 bases, with 23 bases between. The CDR3 covers 17 residues. As DNA, the CDR3 is TGTGCCACCAGCTCCCCAGGAGGGGGGGCGAGTGGCGGGGAGCTGTTTTTT. It is translated as CATSSPGGGASGGELFF.

The chain joins TRBV7-2 to TRBJ1-4; 7 positions agree with TRBD1. The junction had 7 bases not matched to a gene; V was cut back by 4 bases and J by 5 bases. The CDR3 runs to 15 residues. The germline gives CDR1 SGHTA, CDR2 FQGNSA. CDR3 coding DNA: TGTGCCAGCAGCTCCCCGGACAGGATGAATGAAAAACTGTTTTTT. Residues: CASSSPDRMNEKLFF.

This rearrangement joins TRBV9 to TRBJ2-5; the match to TRBD2 covers 8 bases. The V gene end was trimmed by 0 bases and the J gene end by 3 bases; junction bases not matched to a gene: 1. The CDR3 is 14 residues long. Germline V CDR1 and CDR2: SGDLS, YYNGEE. The CDR3 spells CASSVAAGEETQYF. The CDR3, as DNA: TGTGCCAGCAGCGTAGCAGCGGGGGAAGAGACCCAGTACTTC.

The CDR3 here is CASSLDGAGGPRKLFF. The CDR3 DNA reads TGTGCCAGCAGCTTGGATGGGGCAGGGGGCCCAAGAAAACTGTTTTTT. The rearrangement uses TRBV5-5 and TRBJ1-4, with 8 bases fitting TRBD1. The V gene's germline CDR1 is SGHKS and CDR2 YYEKEE (reference sequence). This CDR3 spans 16 amino acids. The junction had 11 bases not matched to a gene; V was cut back by 0 bases and J by 10 bases.

The chain carries TRBV30 and TRBJ2-5; D is uncertain. Germline V gene lookup returns CDR1 GTSNPN and CDR2 SVGIG (reference sequence). The CDR3 covers 10 residues. V was pared by 2 bases and J by 5 bases, with 3 bases between. CDR3 protein: CAWSRETQYF. CDR3 bases: TGTGCCTGGAGTAGGGAGACCCAGTACTTC.

This sequence joins TRBV4-1 and TRBJ2-1; a possible D gene is TRBD2 (6 bases). Between the trimmed V and J ends, which lost 0 bases and 3 bases, there was a span of 12 bases. This CDR3 region has 16 residues. Germline-derived CDR1 and CDR2 are MGHRA and YSYEKL. CDR3 loop: CASSQDGGGNYNEQFF. DNA for the CDR3: TGCGCCAGCAGCCAAGACGGCGGAGGGAACTACAATGAGCAGTTCTTC.

The chain joins TRBV2 to TRBJ1-2; no clear D gene. CDR3 length: 10 residues. Germline-derived CDR1 and CDR2 are SNHLY and FYNNEI. The V end lost 8 bases, the J end lost 8 bases, and 9 bases lay between the germline ends. In DNA, the CDR3 is TGTGCCAGCGAGGTTCTGGGCTACACCTTC. It translates to CASEVLGYTF.

CDR3 DNA: TGTGCCAGCAGTTACCCAACAGGTTTTAACACCGGGGAGCTGTTTTTT. It is translated as CASSYPTGFNTGELFF. The gene calls are TRBV6-5 and TRBJ2-2; the D gene is possibly TRBD1 (5 bases). Per the germline V gene, CDR1 is MNHEY and CDR2 is SVGAGI. The CDR3 covers 16 residues. Trimming took off 2 bases at V and 2 bases at J, with 12 bases between the two ends.

This clone is termed large. The chain combines TRBV15 with TRBJ2-5; 9 positions agree with TRBD1. The germline gives CDR1 LNHNV, CDR2 YYDKDF (reference sequence). V gave up 5 bases and J gave up 1 base; unmatched junction bases: 8. The CDR3 is 16 amino acids. The DNA of the CDR3 is TGTGCCACCAGCGTAGGGGGACAGGGAGCCCAAGAGACCCAGTACTTC. It is translated as CATSVGGQGAQETQYF.

The chain has TRBV6-6 and TRBJ1-2, with 12 bases identical to TRBD1. J gave up 8 bases and V 5 bases, and 9 bases lay outside the gene matches. Germline V gene sequence: CDR1 MNHNY, CDR2 SVGAGI (reference sequence). The CDR3 consists of 15 residues. The CDR3 DNA follows: TGTGCCAGCAGTACGCCGGGACAGGGGGCGGGGGGCTACACCTTC. This encodes CASSTPGQGAGGYTF.

This clone was observed a handful of times. This chain connects TRBV7-9 to TRBJ1-1; possibly TRBD1 for D (5 bases). V was pared by 2 bases and J by 4 bases, with 8 bases between. CDR1 and CDR2 (germline): SEHNR, FQNEAQ (reference sequence). The CDR3 has 13 residues. In DNA, the CDR3 is TGTGCCAGCAGCTTAAGTGACAGCACTGAAGCTTTCTTT. Translation gives CASSLSDSTEAFF.

The genes are TRBV7-9 and TRBJ2-5, with D perhaps TRBD1 or TRBD2 (5 bases each). CDR1 is SEHNR and CDR2 is FQNEAQ in the germline V gene (reference sequence). The CDR3 is 13 amino acids. Trimming cost V 8 bases and J 5 bases, with 15 bases left between them. CDR3 DNA sequence: TGTGCCAGCGCCACCGGGGCGAGGGAGACCCAGTACTTC. It specifies CASATGARETQYF.

V and J are TRBV6-6 and TRBJ1-1; D ambiguous. With 8 bases removed from V and 2 bases from J, the gap between germline ends came to 12 bases. This CDR3 spans 13 amino acids. Germline assignment: CDR1 MNHNY and CDR2 SVGAGI (reference sequence). The chain's CDR3 is CASAPTGNTEAFF. For the CDR3, the DNA is TGTGCCAGCGCCCCAACTGGTAACACTGAAGCTTTCTTT.

In DNA, the CDR3 is TGTGCCAGCACTAGCGGGGGTCTGGGTACGCAGTATTTT. Translating it yields CASTSGGLGTQYF. This chain uses TRBV25-1 with TRBJ2-3, with 10 bases aligning to TRBD2. CDR3 length equals 13 residues. Trimming at V came to 7 bases and at J to 8 bases, leaving 6 bases not matched to a gene. Germline CDR1 is MGHDK and CDR2 is SYGVNS.

J is TRBJ2-7 and V is TRBV7-9, with D uncertain. The CDR3 is made up of 15 amino acids. CDR1 and CDR2 (germline): SEHNR, FQNEAQ (reference sequence). V lost 5 bases to trimming and J lost 0 bases, with 14 bases between them. This CDR3 is CASSPMALSSYEQYF. The CDR3 DNA follows: TGTGCCAGCAGCCCGATGGCCCTCAGCTCCTACGAGCAGTACTTC.

The rearrangement links TRBV5-1 to TRBJ2-7, with a possible D match to TRBD1 (5 bases). Germline lookup yields CDR1 SGHRS and CDR2 YFSETQ. Trimming stripped 2 bases from V and 2 bases from J, with 8 bases between. The CDR3 has 13 residues. The CDR3 DNA sequence: TGCGCCAGCAGCTTTACGGACACCTACGAGCAGTACTTC. It codes for CASSFTDTYEQYF.

This rearrangement joins TRBV5-1 to TRBJ2-2; TRBD2 is a possible D gene (5 bases). Germline CDR1 and CDR2: SGHRS and YFSETQ. Trimming removed 5 bases at V and 2 bases at J, with 10 bases between. CDR3 length equals 14 residues. The CDR3 bases are TGCGCCAGCAGAGCGGCAGGCAACACCGGGGAGCTGTTTTTT. This gives the protein CASRAAGNTGELFF. The complete variable domain, with remaining parts taken from reference TRBV5-1 and TRBJ2-2, reads KAGVTQTPRYLIKTRGQQVTLSCSPISGHRSVSWYQQTPGQGLQFLFEYFSETQRNKGNFPGRFSGRQFSNSRSEMNVSTLELGDSALYLCASRAAGNTGELFFGEGSRLTVL.

This clone was recorded a few times. The chain links TRBV5-6 to TRBJ2-2; 12 bases are shared with TRBD2. The V gene's germline CDR1 is SGHDT and CDR2 YYEEEE. This CDR3 is built from 15 residues. The V gene end was trimmed by 4 bases and the J gene end by 9 bases; junction bases not matched to a gene: 7. This chain's CDR3 is CASSTPSGGARELFF. The CDR3 DNA sequence: TGTGCCAGCAGCACCCCTAGCGGGGGGGCCCGGGAGCTGTTTTTT.

The rearrangement joins TRBV7-9 to TRBJ1-4, with 11 bases lining up with TRBD1. After removal of 2 bases from V and 7 bases from J, the junction contained 3 bases not matched to a gene. Germline V lookup: CDR1 SEHNR, CDR2 FQNEAQ (reference sequence). This CDR3 region has 15 residues. CDR3 in amino acids: CASSLLDRGPEKLFF. The CDR3 nucleotides are TGTGCCAGCAGCTTACTGGACAGGGGGCCTGAAAAACTGTTTTTT.

The chain employs TRBV6-1 and TRBJ1-2; unclear D gene. Germline V CDR1 and CDR2: MNHNS, SASEGT. Trimming cost V 6 bases and J 4 bases, with 15 bases left between them. This CDR3 spans 14 amino acids. The CDR3 DNA reads as TGTGCCAGCAGGGGAGACTTTTTTATCTATGGCTACACCTTC. It is translated as CASRGDFFIYGYTF.

This rearrangement joins TRBV5-4 to TRBJ1-2; 8 bases align to TRBD1. Trimming at V came to 2 bases and at J to 8 bases, leaving 14 bases not matched to a gene. There are 16 residues in the CDR3. Germline values: CDR1 SGHNT, CDR2 YYREEE (reference sequence). CDR3 sequence: CASSLPQGEGIKGYTF. The DNA for the CDR3 is TGTGCCAGCAGCTTACCACAGGGGGAGGGGATTAAAGGCTACACCTTC.

This chain connects TRBV4-1 to TRBJ2-1; 10 nucleotides agree with TRBD2. This CDR3 region has 18 residues. Per the germline V gene, CDR1 is MGHRA and CDR2 is YSYEKL. V was pared by 2 bases and J by 1 base, with 8 bases of the junction left unmatched. The DNA of the CDR3 is TGCGCCAGCAGCCAACTTAGCGGGGGGACCCTATCCTACAATGAGCAGTTCTTC. Translation gives CASSQLSGGTLSYNEQFF.

The chain recombines TRBV7-8 with TRBJ1-5; D uncertain. The CDR3 is 16 residues long. CDR1 is SGHVS and CDR2 is FQNEAQ in the germline V gene. V lost 4 bases and J 2 bases, leaving 15 bases between the germline ends. The CDR3 sequence: CASSSYSPRGNQPQHF. DNA for the CDR3: TGTGCCAGCAGCTCCTACAGCCCTAGGGGCAATCAGCCCCAGCATTTT.